A few counts support the clone carrying this T cell receptor (beta chain). What it binds is not known. This entry comes from a study of T cells in Graves' hyperthyroidism and ophthalmopathy. Patients aged 18 to 65 had newly diagnosed hyperthyroidism that had lasted under 2 months. Cells are PBMCs isolated from around 9.4 ml of fresh blood. Germline-derived CDR1 and CDR2 are WNHNN and SYGVQD (reference sequence). CDR3 length equals 14 residues. V shed 10 bases and J shed 2 bases, with 17 bases lying between them. RNA transcripts gave rise to amplified TCR beta CDR3 regions. The primer set for the first-round RT-PCR of the TCR CDR3 was HTBI. MiXCR was run by TCRdb on the multiplex PCR reads, yielding one entry per CDR3 protein. The top ten hold over 11% of the sample, which has 550,000 to 650,000 distinct CDR3 sequences, less than 15% seen once. General observations from the study: Most thyroid-expanded clonotypes above 0.001 were also found in blood.

The sequenced sample was blood. The chain is built from TRBV10-1 and TRBJ2-5; D assignment may be TRBD1 or TRBD2 (5 bases each). The clonotype originates from a woman aged 40 to 50 with Graves' hyperthyroidism. CDR3 sequence reads: CATSAGTAQETQYF. DNA for the CDR3: TGCGCCACCTCGGCAGGGACCGCGCAAGAGACCCAGTACTTC.